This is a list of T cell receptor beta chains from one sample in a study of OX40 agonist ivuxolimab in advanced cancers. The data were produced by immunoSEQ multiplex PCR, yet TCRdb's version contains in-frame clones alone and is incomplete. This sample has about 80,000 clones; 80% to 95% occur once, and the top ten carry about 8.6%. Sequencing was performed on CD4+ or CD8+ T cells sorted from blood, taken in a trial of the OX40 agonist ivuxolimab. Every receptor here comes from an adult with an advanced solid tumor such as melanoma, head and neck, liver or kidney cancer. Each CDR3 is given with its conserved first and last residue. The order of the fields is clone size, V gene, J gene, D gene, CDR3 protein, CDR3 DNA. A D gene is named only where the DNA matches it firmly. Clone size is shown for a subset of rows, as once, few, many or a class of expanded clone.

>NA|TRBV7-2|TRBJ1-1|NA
CASSPGPDAEAFF
TGTGCCAGCAGCCCCGGGCCAGACGCTGAAGCTTTCTTT
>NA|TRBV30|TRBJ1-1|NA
CAWSEWGLNTEAFF
TGTGCCTGGAGTGAATGGGGATTGAACACTGAAGCTTTCTTT
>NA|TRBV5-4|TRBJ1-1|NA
CASCEDRNTEAFF
TGTGCCAGCTGTGAAGACAGGAACACTGAAGCTTTCTTT
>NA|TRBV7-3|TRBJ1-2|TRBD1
CASSSTGGDYGYTF
TGTGCCAGCAGCTCGACAGGGGGCGACTATGGCTACACCTTC
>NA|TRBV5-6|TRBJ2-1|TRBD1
CASSSPGQGYNEQFF
TGTGCCAGCAGCTCGCCGGGACAGGGGTACAATGAGCAGTTCTTC
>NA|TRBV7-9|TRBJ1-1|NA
CASSHGGPMNTEAFF
TGTGCCAGCAGCCATGGGGGACCCATGAACACTGAAGCTTTCTTT
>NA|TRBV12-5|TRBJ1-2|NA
CAATHPGTNYGYTF
TGTGCCGCGACCCACCCCGGGACTAACTATGGCTACACCTTC
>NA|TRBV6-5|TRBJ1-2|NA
CASSPSRDHTGGYTF
TGTGCCAGCAGTCCGTCCCGGGACCACACGGGCGGCTACACCTTC
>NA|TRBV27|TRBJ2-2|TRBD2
CASSFIGGSNTGELFF
TGTGCCAGCAGTTTCATTGGCGGGAGTAACACCGGGGAGCTGTTTTTT
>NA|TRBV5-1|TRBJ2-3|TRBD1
CASSQAGTGFKDTQYF
TGCGCCAGCAGCCAGGCCGGGACAGGGTTTAAAGATACGCAGTATTTT
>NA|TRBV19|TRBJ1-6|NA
CASSIGEGSPPLHF
TGTGCCAGTAGTATAGGTGAGGGTTCGCCACCCCTCCACTTT
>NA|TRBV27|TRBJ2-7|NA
CASSLSGGNYEQYF
TGTGCCAGCAGTTTATCTGGGGGCAACTACGAGCAGTACTTC
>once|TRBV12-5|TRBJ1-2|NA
CASGLVPQAINYGYTF
TGTGCTAGTGGTTTGGTACCGCAGGCGATCAACTATGGCTACACCTTC
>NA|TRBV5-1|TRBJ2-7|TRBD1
CASSLAGRGPTYEQYF
TGCGCCAGCAGCTTGGCCGGCAGGGGGCCTACCTACGAGCAGTACTTC
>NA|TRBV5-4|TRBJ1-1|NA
CASRGMNTEAFF
TGTGCCAGCAGGGGTATGAACACTGAAGCTTTCTTT
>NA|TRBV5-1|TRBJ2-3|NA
CASSLVGGSADTQYF
TGCGCCAGCAGCTTGGTGGGGGGCAGCGCAGATACGCAGTATTTT
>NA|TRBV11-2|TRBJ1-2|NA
CASSLAVFGGTSDGYTF
TGTGCCAGCAGCTTAGCAGTTTTCGGGGGTACCTCCGATGGCTACACCTTC
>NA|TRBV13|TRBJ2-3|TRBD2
CASGEGPDTQYF
TGTGCCAGCGGGGAGGGCCCAGATACGCAGTATTTT
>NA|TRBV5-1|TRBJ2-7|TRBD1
CASSQGTGIEQYF
TGCGCCAGCAGCCAAGGGACAGGGATCGAGCAGTACTTC
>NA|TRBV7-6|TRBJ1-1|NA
CASSLTRDGPSLNTEAFF
TGTGCCAGCAGCTTGACGCGGGACGGTCCCTCGTTGAACACTGAAGCTTTCTTT
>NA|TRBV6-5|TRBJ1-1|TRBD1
CATSRRTGIAEAFF
TGTGCCACCTCCCGCCGGACAGGGATCGCTGAAGCTTTCTTT
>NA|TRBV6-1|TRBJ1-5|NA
CASSEGKWDTGDPPQHF
TGTGCCAGCAGTGAGGGTAAGTGGGATACAGGAGATCCGCCCCAGCATTTT
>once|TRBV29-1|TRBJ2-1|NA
CSVVWGGEQFF
TGCAGCGTTGTTTGGGGAGGAGAGCAGTTCTTC
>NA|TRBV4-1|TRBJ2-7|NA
CASSQRQAIYEQYF
TGCGCCAGCAGCCAAAGACAGGCTATCTACGAGCAGTACTTC
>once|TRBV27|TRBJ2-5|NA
CASSLRDPGPQETQYF
TGTGCCAGCAGCCTAAGGGATCCGGGGCCGCAAGAGACCCAGTACTTC
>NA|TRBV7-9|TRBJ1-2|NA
CASSLGVGMDYGYTF
TGTGCCAGCAGCTTAGGGGTAGGGATGGACTATGGCTACACCTTC
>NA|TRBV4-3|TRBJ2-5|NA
CASSQDKDAGRTQYF
TGCGCCAGCAGCCAAGATAAAGACGCTGGGAGGACCCAGTACTTC
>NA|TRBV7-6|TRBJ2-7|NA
CASSLGLNSYEQYF
TGTGCCAGCAGCTTAGGACTTAATTCCTACGAGCAGTACTTC
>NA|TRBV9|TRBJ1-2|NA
CASSGTGGPGYTF
TGTGCCAGCAGCGGTACAGGAGGCCCTGGCTACACCTTC
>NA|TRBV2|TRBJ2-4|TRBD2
CASSEAYGGAGVLPEIQYF
TGTGCCAGCAGTGAAGCTTACGGGGGAGCGGGGGTCCTCCCGGAAATTCAGTACTTC
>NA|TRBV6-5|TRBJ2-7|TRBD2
CASSYSVAGLYEQYF
TGTGCCAGCAGTTACTCAGTAGCGGGGTTATACGAGCAGTACTTC
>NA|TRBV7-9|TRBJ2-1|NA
CASTLKRNSYNEQFF
TGTGCCAGCACCCTCAAGCGGAACTCCTACAATGAGCAGTTCTTC
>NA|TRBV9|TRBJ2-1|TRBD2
CASSGTSGGHNEQFF
TGTGCCAGCAGCGGCACTAGCGGGGGCCACAATGAGCAGTTCTTC
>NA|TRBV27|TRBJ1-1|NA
CASSLSGGRTEAFF
TGTGCCAGCAGTTTATCGGGAGGAAGAACTGAAGCTTTCTTT
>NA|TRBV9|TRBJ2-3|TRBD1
CASSAGGSGDTQYF
TGTGCCAGCAGCGCAGGGGGAAGTGGAGATACGCAGTATTTT
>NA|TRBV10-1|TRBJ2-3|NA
CASSDGVLSTDTQYF
TGCGCCAGCAGTGACGGGGTGCTCTCCACAGATACGCAGTATTTT
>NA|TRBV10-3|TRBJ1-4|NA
CAISELWAGTNEKLFF
TGTGCCATCAGTGAGTTATGGGCAGGGACTAATGAAAAACTGTTTTTT
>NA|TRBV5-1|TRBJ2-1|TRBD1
CASSLEGTGAYNEQFF
TGCGCCAGCAGCTTGGAAGGGACAGGGGCCTACAATGAGCAGTTCTTC
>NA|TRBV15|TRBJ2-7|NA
CATRGTGDYEQYF
TGTGCCACCCGGGGGACGGGAGACTACGAGCAGTACTTC
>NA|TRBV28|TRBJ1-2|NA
CASSALWGGGGRYGYTF
TGTGCCAGCAGCGCCCTATGGGGTGGTGGAGGTCGGTATGGCTACACCTTC
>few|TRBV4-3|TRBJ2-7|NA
CASSQEEGYEQYF
TGCGCCAGCAGCCAAGAGGAAGGGTACGAGCAGTACTTC
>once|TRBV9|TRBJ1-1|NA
CASSVGAGLGEAFF
TGTGCCAGCAGCGTAGGAGCGGGGCTGGGTGAAGCTTTCTTT
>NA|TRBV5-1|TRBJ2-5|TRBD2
CASSPTPGRGETQYF
TGCGCCAGCAGCCCGACCCCGGGGAGGGGAGAGACCCAGTACTTC
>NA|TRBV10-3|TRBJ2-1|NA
CAISESEGLLYNEQFF
TGTGCCATCAGTGAGTCGGAAGGACTCCTATACAATGAGCAGTTCTTC
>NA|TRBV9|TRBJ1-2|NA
CASTHSPGKGYTF
TGTGCCAGCACTCACAGCCCCGGTAAGGGCTACACCTTC
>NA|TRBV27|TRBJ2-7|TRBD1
CATLPRAGGSEQYF
TGTGCCACCCTCCCGCGGGCAGGGGGCTCCGAGCAGTACTTC
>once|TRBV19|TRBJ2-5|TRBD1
CASSISPGGVETQYF
TGTGCCAGTAGTATTTCTCCAGGGGGCGTAGAGACCCAGTACTTC
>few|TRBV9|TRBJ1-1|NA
CASRGGNTEAFF
TGTGCCAGCAGGGGAGGAAACACTGAAGCTTTCTTT
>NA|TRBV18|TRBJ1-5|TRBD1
CASSGTGSNQPQHF
TGTGCCAGCTCAGGGACAGGCTCTAATCAGCCCCAGCATTTT
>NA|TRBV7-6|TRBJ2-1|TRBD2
CASSRPSGGAHEQFF
TGTGCCAGCAGCCGACCTAGCGGGGGGGCCCATGAGCAGTTCTTC
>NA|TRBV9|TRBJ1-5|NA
CASSVDWSQPQHF
TGTGCCAGCAGCGTAGACTGGAGTCAGCCCCAGCATTTT
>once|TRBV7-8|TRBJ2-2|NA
CASSLAPSGGPDGELFF
TGTGCCAGCAGCTTAGCCCCTTCCGGGGGGCCCGACGGGGAGCTGTTTTTT